The clone carrying this T cell receptor (beta chain) was recorded a few times. Its antigen is still unknown. This sample was taken from a study of shared clonotypes between healthy human individuals. Study-level results: Only blood samples were collected, and tissue repertoires likely differ. Naive CD4 clonotypes were shared across a handful of donors at around 5.4%.

A CD45RA+ naive subset and a CD45RA-negative memory subset were split from CD4+ cells. Repertoires were generated with immunoSEQ multiplex PCR, while TCRdb's copy carries only in-frame clones and drops some. The data contain about 2.4 million clones, roughly 93% of them seen just once; the ten biggest clones take up 0.35% to 0.45%. The sample was naive CD4+ T cells from PBMCs. Noted subset: CD45RA+ positively selected. This TCR came from a man in his late teens or twenties in good health. Some clones in this sample may be carry-over from other donors' samples.

The CDR3 DNA sequence: TGTGCCAGCAGTTTCCGGATCTACGGCTACACCTTC. This sequence encodes CASSFRIYGYTF. The chain recombines TRBV28 with TRBJ1-2; D is unresolved. Per the germline V gene, CDR1 is MDHEN and CDR2 is SYDVKM. The CDR3 extends over 12 amino acids. Deletions cut 3 bases from V and 8 bases from J, with 10 bases between.